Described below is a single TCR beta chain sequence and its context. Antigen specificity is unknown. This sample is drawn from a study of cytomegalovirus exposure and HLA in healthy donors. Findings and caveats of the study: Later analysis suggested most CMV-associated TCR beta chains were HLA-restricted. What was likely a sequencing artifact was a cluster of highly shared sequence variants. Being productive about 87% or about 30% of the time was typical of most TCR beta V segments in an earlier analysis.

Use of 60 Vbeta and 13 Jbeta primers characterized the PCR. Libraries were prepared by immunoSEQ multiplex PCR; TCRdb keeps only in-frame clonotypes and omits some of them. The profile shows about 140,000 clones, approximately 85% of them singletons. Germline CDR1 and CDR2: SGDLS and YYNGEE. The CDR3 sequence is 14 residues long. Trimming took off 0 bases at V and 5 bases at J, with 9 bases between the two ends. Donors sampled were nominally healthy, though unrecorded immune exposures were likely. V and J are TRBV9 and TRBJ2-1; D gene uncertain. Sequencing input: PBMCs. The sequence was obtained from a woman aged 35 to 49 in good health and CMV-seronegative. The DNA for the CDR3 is TGTGCCAGCAGCGTAGGGGCAGCTAACAATGAGCAGTTCTTC. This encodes CASSVGAANNEQFF.